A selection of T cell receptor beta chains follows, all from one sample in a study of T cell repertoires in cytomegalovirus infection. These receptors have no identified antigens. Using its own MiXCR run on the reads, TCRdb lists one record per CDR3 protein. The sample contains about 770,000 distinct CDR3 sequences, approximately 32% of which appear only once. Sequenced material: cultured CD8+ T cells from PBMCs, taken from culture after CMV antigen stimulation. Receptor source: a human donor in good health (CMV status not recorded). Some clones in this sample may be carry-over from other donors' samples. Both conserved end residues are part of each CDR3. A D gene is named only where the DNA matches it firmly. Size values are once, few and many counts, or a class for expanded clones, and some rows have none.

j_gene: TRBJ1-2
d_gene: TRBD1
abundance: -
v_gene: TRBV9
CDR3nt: TGTGCCAGCAGCGCGAACCGACAGGGTTCAGATGGCTACACCTTC
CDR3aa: CASSANRQGSDGYTF

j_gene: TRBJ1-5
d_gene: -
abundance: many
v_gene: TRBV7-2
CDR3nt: TGTGCCAGCAGCTCCCTGGGGTGGCCCTTGGGTCAGCCCCAGCATTTT
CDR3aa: CASSSLGWPLGQPQHF

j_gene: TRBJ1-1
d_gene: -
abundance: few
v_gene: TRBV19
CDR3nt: TGTGCCAGTGTGAACACTGAAGCTTTCTTT
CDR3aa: CASVNTEAFF

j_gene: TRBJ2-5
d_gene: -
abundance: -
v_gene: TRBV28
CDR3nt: TGTGCCAGCATAGGACCCGAAGAAGAGACCCAGTACTTC
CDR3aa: CASIGPEEETQYF

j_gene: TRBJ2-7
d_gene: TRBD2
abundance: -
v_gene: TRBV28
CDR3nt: TGTGCCAGCAGTTTAGAGTCTAGCGGCTCCTACGAGCAGTACTTC
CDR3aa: CASSLESSGSYEQYF

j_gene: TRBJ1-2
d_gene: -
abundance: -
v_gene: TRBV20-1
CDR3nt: TGCAGTGCCCGTCGACCCGGGGAATCTATGTATGGCTACACCTTC
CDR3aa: CSARRPGESMYGYTF

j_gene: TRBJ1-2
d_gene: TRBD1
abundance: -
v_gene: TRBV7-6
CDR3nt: TGTGCCAGCAGCTTCCTTGAGGGACAGGGGGACTATGGCTACACCTTC
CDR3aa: CASSFLEGQGDYGYTF

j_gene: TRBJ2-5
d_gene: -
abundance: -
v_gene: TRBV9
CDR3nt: TGTGCCAGCAGCCCTGTTCTCGGCGGACAAGAGACCCAGTACTTC
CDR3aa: CASSPVLGGQETQYF

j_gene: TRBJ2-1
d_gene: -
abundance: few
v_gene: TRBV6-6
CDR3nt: TGTGCCAGCATGTGGGCCTACAATGAGCAGTTCTTC
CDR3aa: CASMWAYNEQFF

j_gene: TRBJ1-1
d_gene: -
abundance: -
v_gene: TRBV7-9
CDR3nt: TGTGCCACACGAGGGGGGCGACAAGCTTTCTTT
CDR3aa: CATRGGRQAFF

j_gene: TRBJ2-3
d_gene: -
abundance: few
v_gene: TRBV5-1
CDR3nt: TGCGCCAGCCGTCAGGGTCCGGCCTTGAACACAAGATCAGATACGCAGTATTTT
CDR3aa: CASRQGPALNTRSDTQYF

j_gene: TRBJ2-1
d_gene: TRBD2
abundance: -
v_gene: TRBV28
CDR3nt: TGTGCCAGCAAAGACCTACGGGCGGGGGGGCACAATGAGCAGTTCTTC
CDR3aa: CASKDLRAGGHNEQFF

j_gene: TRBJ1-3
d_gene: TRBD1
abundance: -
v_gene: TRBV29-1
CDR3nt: TGCAGCGTTGAGACAGGGCTCTACGACACCATATATTTT
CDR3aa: CSVETGLYDTIYF

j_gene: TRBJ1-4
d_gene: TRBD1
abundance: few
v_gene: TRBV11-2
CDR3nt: TGTGCCACCACACCGTGGGGGACAGGTGAAAAACTGTTTTTT
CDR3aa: CATTPWGTGEKLFF

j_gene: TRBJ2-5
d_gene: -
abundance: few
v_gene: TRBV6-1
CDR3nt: TGTGCCAGCAGATCGCACCAATACCAAGAGACCCAGTACTTC
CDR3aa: CASRSHQYQETQYF

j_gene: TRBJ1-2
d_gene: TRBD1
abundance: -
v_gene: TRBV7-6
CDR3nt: TGTGCCAGCAGCTTAGATGCCACCGGGACAGGGTCCGATGGCTACACCTTC
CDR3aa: CASSLDATGTGSDGYTF

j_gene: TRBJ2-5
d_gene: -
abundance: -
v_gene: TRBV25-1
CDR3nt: TGTGCCAGCACGGATGGGGGTTGGGAGACCCAGTACTTC
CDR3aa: CASTDGGWETQYF

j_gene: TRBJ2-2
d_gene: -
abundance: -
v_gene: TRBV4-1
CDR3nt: TGCGCCAGCAGCCAAGATGAGGGCGGACCCGGGGAGCTGTTTTTT
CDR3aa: CASSQDEGGPGELFF

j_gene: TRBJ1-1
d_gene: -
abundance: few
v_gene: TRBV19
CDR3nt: TGTGCCAGTAGTATTACCTACGGTTTAACATCTCACACTGAAGCTTTCTTT
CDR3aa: CASSITYGLTSHTEAFF

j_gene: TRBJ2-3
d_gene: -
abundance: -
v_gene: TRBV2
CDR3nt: TGTGCCAGCAGTGAATGGAGTGGGGGCACAGATACGCAGTATTTT
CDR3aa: CASSEWSGGTDTQYF

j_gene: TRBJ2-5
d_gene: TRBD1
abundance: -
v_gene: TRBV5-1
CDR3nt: TGCGCCAGCAGCTTGGGATTTGGGGACAGGGGAGGGATGACCCCAGAGACCCAGTACTTC
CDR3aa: CASSLGFGDRGGMTPETQYF

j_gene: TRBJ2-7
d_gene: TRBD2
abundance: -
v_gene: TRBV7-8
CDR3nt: TGTGCCAGCAGCCCGTCGGGGGGGCAGTACTTC
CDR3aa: CASSPSGGQYF

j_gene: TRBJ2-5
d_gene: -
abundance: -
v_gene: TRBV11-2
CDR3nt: TGTGCCAGCAGCCCCACAATGTACCAAGAGACCCAGTACTTC
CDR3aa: CASSPTMYQETQYF

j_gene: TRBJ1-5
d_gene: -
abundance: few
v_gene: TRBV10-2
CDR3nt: TGCGCCAGCATGGCAGGGAGTCAGCCCCAGCATTTT
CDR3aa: CASMAGSQPQHF

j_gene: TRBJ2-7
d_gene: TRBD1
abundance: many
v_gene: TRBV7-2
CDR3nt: TGTGCCAGCAGCTTAGGGAGACAGGGTTGGGAGCAGTACTTC
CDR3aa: CASSLGRQGWEQYF

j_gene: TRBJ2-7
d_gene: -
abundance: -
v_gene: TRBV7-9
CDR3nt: TGTGCATGGGGAGGGGGCCCCTACGAGCAGTACTTC
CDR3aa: CAWGGGPYEQYF

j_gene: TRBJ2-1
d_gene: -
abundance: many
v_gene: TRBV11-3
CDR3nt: TGTGCCAGCAGCTTTTCCGGGTCTGGGATCAATGAGCAGTTCTTC
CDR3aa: CASSFSGSGINEQFF

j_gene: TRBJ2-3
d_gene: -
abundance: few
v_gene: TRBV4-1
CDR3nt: TGCGCCAGCAGCCAAGAGATGGGCACTTTCCCAGATACGCAGTATTTT
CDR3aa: CASSQEMGTFPDTQYF

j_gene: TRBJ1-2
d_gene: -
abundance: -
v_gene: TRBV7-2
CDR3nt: TGTGCCAGCAGCTTAGGGTTAGTTCCTGGCTACACCTTC
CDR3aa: CASSLGLVPGYTF

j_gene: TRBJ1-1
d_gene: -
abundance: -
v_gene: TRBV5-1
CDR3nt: TGCGCCAGCAGCTTGGGCAGGGCCGGTATCACTGAAGCTTTCTTT
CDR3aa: CASSLGRAGITEAFF

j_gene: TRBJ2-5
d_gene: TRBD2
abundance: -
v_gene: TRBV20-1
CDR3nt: TGCAGTGCTCCCCGGACTAGCGGGGGGACTCTTCAAGAGACCCAGTACTTC
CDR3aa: CSAPRTSGGTLQETQYF

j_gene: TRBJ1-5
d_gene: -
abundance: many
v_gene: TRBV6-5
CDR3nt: TGTGCCAGCAGTTACTCGCACGACAGCAATCAGCCCCAGCATTTT
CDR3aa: CASSYSHDSNQPQHF

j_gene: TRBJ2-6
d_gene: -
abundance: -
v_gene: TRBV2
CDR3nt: TGTGCCAGCAGTGAAGAGACAGGATACTCTGGGGCCAACGTCCTGACTTTC
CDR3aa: CASSEETGYSGANVLTF

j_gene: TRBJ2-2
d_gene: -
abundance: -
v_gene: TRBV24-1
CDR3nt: TGTGCCACCAGTGATCCGGGGGATGAGGGACCCGGGGAGCTGTTTTTT
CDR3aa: CATSDPGDEGPGELFF

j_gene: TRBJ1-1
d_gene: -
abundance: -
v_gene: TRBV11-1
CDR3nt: TGTGCCAGCAGCTGGCTTGAGGGCCGGAACACTGAAGCTTTCTTT
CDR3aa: CASSWLEGRNTEAFF

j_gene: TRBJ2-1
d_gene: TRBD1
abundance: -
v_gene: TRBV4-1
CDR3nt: TGCGCCAGCAGCCAAGATTCAAGTGACAGGGGATTTTTCAATGAGCAGTTCTTC
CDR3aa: CASSQDSSDRGFFNEQFF